The clone carrying this TCR beta chain was detected only a few times. The antigen is unknown. The sample originates from a study of T cell repertoires in cytomegalovirus infection. In the study overall: CMV infection plus the matching HLA type was flagged by public TCR beta signatures. Study observations and caveats: Carriage of CMV together with the relevant HLA was identifiable through cumulative public TCR beta family frequency.

Germline values: CDR1 SGHTA, CDR2 FQGNSA. V dropped 5 bases and J dropped 5; count of bases not matched to a gene: 17. The CDR3 is 18 residues long. TCRdb re-analysed the reads in MiXCR, keeping a single row per CDR3 protein. This table holds some 320,000 distinct CDR3 sequences, 9% to 9.5% found once. This clonotype was obtained from a human donor in good health (CMV status not recorded). Some clones in this sample may be carry-over from other donors' samples. The rearrangement joins TRBV7-2 to TRBJ2-5; 10 nucleotides align to TRBD2. The sequenced sample was PBMCs. This CDR3 reads CASSIKVPASGGRETQYF. CDR3 coding DNA: TGTGCCAGCAGCATTAAGGTCCCGGCTAGCGGGGGCCGGGAGACCCAGTACTTC. Full variable domain (rest looked up from reference TRBV7-2 and TRBJ2-5): GAGVSQSPSNKVTEKGKDVELRCDPISGHTALYWYRQSLGQGLEFLIYFQGNSAPDKSGLPSDRFSAERTGGSVSTLTIQRTQQEDSAVYLCASSIKVPASGGRETQYFGPGTRLLVL.